The T cell receptor beta chain described here comes from a study of T-cell memory formation after mild COVID-19. Study-level findings and limits: Among CD4+ contracting clones, most were CM and EM, and CD8+ ones EMRA. Prior to infection, memory already included some responding clones, suggesting cross-reactive memory joined. CD4/CD8 balance held among clones contracting day 15 to 85, and later expanders leaned CD4+.

TCR alpha and TCR beta cDNA libraries carrying sample barcodes and UMIs were produced by 5'RACE using constant-segment primers. TCRdb recomputed calls from the 5' RACE reads with MiXCR, one row per CDR3 protein. The sample records roughly 240,000 distinct CDR3 sequences, roughly 16% being singletons. Germline loops: CDR1 SEHNR, CDR2 FQNEAQ (reference sequence). The CDR3 covers 15 residues. With V trimmed by 5 bases and J by 7 bases, 9 bases remained unmatched. About this clonotype: Antigen: not known.

This sequence joins TRBV7-9 and TRBJ2-1, with 9 bases aligning to TRBD2. The material sequenced was PBMCs or a T cell subset sorted from them (not recorded which). This clonotype was obtained from a young man who had mild COVID-19 (a few samples of this study predate the infection). Cell type and time point are not known. The CDR3 nucleotides are TGTGCCAGCAGCCCTCGGGGCGGGGGGGCTAATGAGCAGTTCTTC. This codes for CASSPRGGGANEQFF.